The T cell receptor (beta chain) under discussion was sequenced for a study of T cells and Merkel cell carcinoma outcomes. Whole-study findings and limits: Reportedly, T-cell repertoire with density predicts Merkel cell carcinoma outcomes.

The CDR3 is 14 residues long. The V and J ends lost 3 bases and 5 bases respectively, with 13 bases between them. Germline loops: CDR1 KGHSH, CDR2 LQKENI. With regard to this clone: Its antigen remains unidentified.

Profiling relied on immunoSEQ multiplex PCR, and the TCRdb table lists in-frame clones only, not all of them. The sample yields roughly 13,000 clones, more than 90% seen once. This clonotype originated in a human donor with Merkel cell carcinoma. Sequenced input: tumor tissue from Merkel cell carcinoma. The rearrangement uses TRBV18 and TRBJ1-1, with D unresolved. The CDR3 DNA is TGTGCCAGCTCACCCAATACAAGGAGAACTGAAGCTTTCTTT. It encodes CASSPNTRRTEAFF.